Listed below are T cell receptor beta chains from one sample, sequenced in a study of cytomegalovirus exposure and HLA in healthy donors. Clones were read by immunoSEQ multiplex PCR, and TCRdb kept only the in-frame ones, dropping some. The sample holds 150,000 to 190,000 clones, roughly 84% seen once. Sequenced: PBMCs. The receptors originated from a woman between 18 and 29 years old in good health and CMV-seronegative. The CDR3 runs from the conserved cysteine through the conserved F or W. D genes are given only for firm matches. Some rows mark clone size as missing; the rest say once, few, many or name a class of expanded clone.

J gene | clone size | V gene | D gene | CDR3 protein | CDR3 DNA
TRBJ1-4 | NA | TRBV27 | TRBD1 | CASRGQGAGEKLFF | TGTGCCAGCAGGGGACAGGGGGCGGGAGAAAAACTGTTTTTT
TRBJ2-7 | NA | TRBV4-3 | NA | CASSQDEDGGVGYEQYF | TGCGCCAGCAGCCAAGACGAAGACGGAGGAGTCGGCTACGAGCAGTACTTC
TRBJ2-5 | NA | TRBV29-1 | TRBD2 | CSVDTLAGGLQETQYF | TGCAGCGTCGACACACTAGCGGGGGGACTACAAGAGACCCAGTACTTC
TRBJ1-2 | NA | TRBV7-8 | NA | CASSFRNARGYTF | TGTGCCAGCAGCTTCCGAAATGCGCGCGGCTACACCTTC
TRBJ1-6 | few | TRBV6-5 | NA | CASSSGRANSPLHF | TGTGCCAGCAGTTCCGGCAGGGCCAATTCACCCCTCCACTTT
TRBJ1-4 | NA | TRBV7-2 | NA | CASSLAPAATNEKLFF | TGTGCCAGCAGCTTAGCCCCTGCAGCAACTAATGAAAAACTGTTTTTT
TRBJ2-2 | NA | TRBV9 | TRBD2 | CASSPLAGRNTGELFF | TGTGCCAGCAGCCCTCTAGCGGGTCGGAACACCGGGGAGCTGTTTTTT
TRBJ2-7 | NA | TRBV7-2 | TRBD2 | CASSFGLAGEQYF | TGTGCCAGCAGCTTCGGCCTAGCGGGCGAGCAGTACTTC
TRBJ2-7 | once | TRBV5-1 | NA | CASSHAGTAGEQYF | TGCGCCAGCAGCCACGCCGGGACCGCGGGGGAGCAGTACTTC
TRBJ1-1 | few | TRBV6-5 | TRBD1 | CASLRAGGNTEAFF | TGTGCCAGCCTGAGGGCAGGGGGAAACACTGAAGCTTTCTTT
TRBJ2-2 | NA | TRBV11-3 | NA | CASSLGLWGTNTGELFF | TGTGCCAGCAGCTTGGGGCTTTGGGGTACGAACACCGGGGAGCTGTTTTTT
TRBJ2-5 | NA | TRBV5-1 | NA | CASSLGTVGETQYF | TGCGCCAGCAGCCTAGGGACTGTGGGAGAGACCCAGTACTTC
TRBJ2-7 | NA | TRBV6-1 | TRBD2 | CASGTSGGYEQYF | TGTGCCAGCGGAACTAGCGGGGGATACGAGCAGTACTTC
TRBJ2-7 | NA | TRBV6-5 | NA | CASRAETYEQYF | TGTGCCAGCAGGGCTGAAACCTACGAGCAGTACTTC
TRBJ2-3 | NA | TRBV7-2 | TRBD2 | CASSFSGAPPDTQYF | TGTGCCAGCAGCTTTAGCGGGGCCCCCCCAGATACGCAGTATTTT
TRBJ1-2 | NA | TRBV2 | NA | CASSEARSGYGYTF | TGTGCCAGCAGTGAAGCGCGGTCGGGGTATGGCTACACCTTC
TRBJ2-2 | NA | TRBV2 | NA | CASSTPGLALNTGELFF | TGTGCCAGCAGCACACCCGGGCTAGCGCTAAACACCGGGGAGCTGTTTTTT
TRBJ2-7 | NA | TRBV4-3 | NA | CASSRTKAGNAYEQYF | TGCGCCAGCAGCCGGACTAAAGCAGGGAACGCCTACGAGCAGTACTTC
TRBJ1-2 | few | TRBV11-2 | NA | CASSLGLGGYGYTF | TGTGCCAGCAGCTTGGGCCTGGGGGGCTATGGCTACACCTTC
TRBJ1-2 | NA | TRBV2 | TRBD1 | CASSGRQGVYGYTF | TGTGCCAGCAGTGGAAGACAGGGGGTCTATGGCTACACCTTC
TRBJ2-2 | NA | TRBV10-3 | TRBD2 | CAIRDILAVNTGELFF | TGTGCCATCAGGGACATACTAGCGGTGAACACCGGGGAGCTGTTTTTT
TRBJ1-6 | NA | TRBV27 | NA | CASSLSQEDSPLHF | TGTGCCAGCAGTTTATCACAGGAAGATTCACCCCTCCACTTT
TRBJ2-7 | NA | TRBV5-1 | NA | CASSLAQGLSYEQYF | TGCGCCAGCAGCTTGGCCCAGGGCCTCTCCTACGAGCAGTACTTC
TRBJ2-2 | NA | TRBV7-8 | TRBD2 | CASSSGTSGGATGELFF | TGTGCCAGCAGCTCCGGGACTAGCGGGGGGGCAACCGGGGAGCTGTTTTTT
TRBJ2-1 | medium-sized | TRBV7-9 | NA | CASSPGVNEQFF | TGTGCCAGCAGCCCCGGGGTCAATGAGCAGTTCTTC
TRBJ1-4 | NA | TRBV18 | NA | CASSPQGSEGKLFF | TGTGCCAGCTCACCCCAGGGGTCCGAGGGAAAACTGTTTTTT
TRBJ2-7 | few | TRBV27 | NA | CASCWARGYEQYF | TGTGCCAGCTGCTGGGCGCGGGGATACGAGCAGTACTTC
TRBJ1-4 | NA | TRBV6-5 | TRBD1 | CASSYTGGEKLFF | TGTGCCAGCAGTTACACAGGGGGTGAAAAACTGTTTTTT
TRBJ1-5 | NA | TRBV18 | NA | CASSPDTLSNQPQHF | TGTGCCAGCTCACCCGATACTCTTAGCAATCAGCCCCAGCATTTT
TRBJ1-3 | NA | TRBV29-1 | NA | CSATPFGGEGNTIYF | TGCAGCGCTACTCCCTTTGGGGGGGAAGGAAACACCATATATTTT
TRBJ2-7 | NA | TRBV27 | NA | CASTLIGGAAYEQYF | TGTGCCAGCACCCTTATCGGTGGGGCAGCCTACGAGCAGTACTTC
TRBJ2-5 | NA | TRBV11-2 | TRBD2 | CASSHLAGGHWETQYF | TGTGCCAGCAGCCATCTAGCGGGGGGGCATTGGGAGACCCAGTACTTC
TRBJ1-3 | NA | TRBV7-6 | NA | CASSLRRSPGNTIYF | TGTGCCAGCAGCTTAAGGAGGAGCCCTGGAAACACCATATATTTT
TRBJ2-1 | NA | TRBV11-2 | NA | CASSSGRGEQFF | TGTGCCAGCAGCTCCGGTCGGGGTGAGCAGTTCTTC
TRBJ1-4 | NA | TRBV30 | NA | CAWGEGSANEKLFF | TGTGCCTGGGGGGAGGGGTCGGCTAATGAAAAACTGTTTTTT
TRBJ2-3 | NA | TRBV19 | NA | CASSRSGSTSTDTQYF | TGTGCCAGTAGTAGATCGGGGTCTACTAGCACAGATACGCAGTATTTT
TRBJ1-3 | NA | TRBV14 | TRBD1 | CASSQTTGALNTIYF | TGTGCCAGCAGCCAAACAACAGGGGCGTTGAACACCATATATTTT
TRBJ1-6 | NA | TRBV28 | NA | CASSFGGYNSPLHF | TGTGCCAGCAGTTTCGGGGGCTATAATTCACCCCTCCACTTT
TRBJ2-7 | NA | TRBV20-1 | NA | CSARPGDEQYF | TGCAGTGCTAGGCCAGGGGACGAGCAGTACTTC
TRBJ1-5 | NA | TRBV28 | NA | CASTSQNQPQHF | TGTGCCAGCACTTCGCAGAATCAGCCCCAGCATTTT